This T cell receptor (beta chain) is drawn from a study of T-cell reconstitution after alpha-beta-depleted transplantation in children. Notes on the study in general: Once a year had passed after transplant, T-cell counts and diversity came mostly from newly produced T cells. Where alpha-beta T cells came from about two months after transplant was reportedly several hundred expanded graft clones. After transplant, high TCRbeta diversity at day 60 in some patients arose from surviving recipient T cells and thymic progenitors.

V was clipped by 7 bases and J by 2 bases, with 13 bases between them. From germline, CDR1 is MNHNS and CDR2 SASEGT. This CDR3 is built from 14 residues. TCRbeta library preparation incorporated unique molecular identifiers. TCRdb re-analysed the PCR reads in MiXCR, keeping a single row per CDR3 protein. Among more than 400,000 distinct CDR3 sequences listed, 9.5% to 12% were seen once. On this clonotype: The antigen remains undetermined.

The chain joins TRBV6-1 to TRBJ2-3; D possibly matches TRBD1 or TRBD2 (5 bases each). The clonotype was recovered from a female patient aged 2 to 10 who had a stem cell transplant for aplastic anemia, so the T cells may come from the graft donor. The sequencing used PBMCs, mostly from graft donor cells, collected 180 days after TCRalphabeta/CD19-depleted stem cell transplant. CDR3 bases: TGTGCCAGCATGGAGAGGGGATTCACAGATACGCAGTATTTT. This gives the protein CASMERGFTDTQYF.